This T cell receptor (beta chain) was recorded in a study of blood T cell repertoires in COVID-19. The table came from immunoSEQ multiplex PCR; TCRdb's copy has only in-frame clones and leaves some out. The sample consists of 300,000 to 350,000 clones, 87% of them appearing once. Germline values: CDR1 SSHAT, CDR2 FNYEAQ (reference sequence). The CDR3 length is 15 residues. With V trimmed by 3 bases and J by 3 bases, 7 bases remained unmatched. The chain recombines TRBV7-7 with TRBJ2-5, with 7 bases matching TRBD1. The sequenced material came from peripheral blood. The source of this sequence is a man aged 30 to 45 with COVID-19, enrolled during active disease. The CDR3 region has the DNA TGTGCCAGCAGCTTGACAGGGCGTCCCGAAGAGACCCAGTACTTC. It translates to CASSLTGRPEETQYF.